These 24 T cell receptor beta chains were sequenced from one sample in a study of blood T cell repertoires in COVID-19. TCRdb's table, derived via immunoSEQ multiplex PCR, lists solely in-frame clones and lacks some. The table has 100,000 or so clones, approximately 83% seen once. Material for sequencing was PBMCs or T cells enriched from blood (not recorded which). These receptors came from a woman aged 45-60 years who had recovered from COVID-19.

The CDR3 nucleotides read TGTGCCAGCAGCCTTCCGAACACCGGGGAGCTGTTTTTT. Its translation: CASSLPNTGELFF. The chain employs TRBV7-2 and TRBJ2-2; D is uncertain. Germline V gene sequence: CDR1 SGHTA, CDR2 FQGNSA. Between the trimmed V and J ends, which lost 5 bases and 0 bases, there was a span of 4 bases. CDR3 length: 13 residues.

The rearrangement links TRBV9 to TRBJ2-1, with 11 bases aligning to TRBD1. Looked up from germline, CDR1 is SGDLS and CDR2 is YYNGEE. Trimming at V came to 2 bases and at J to 7 bases, leaving 8 bases not matched to a gene. There are 16 residues in the CDR3. CDR3 amino acids: CASSVQVGQGANEQFF. CDR3 DNA sequence: TGTGCCAGCAGCGTCCAGGTCGGACAGGGGGCAAATGAGCAGTTCTTC.

This chain links TRBV28 with TRBJ1-5; possibly TRBD1 for D (5 bases). The CDR3 extends over 14 amino acids. Looked up from germline, CDR1 is MDHEN and CDR2 is SYDVKM. Trimming took 2 bases from V and 5 from J, leaving 10 bases between them. The CDR3 sequence: CASSLAGADQPQHF. The CDR3, as DNA: TGTGCCAGCAGTTTAGCTGGGGCGGATCAGCCCCAGCATTTT.

The rearrangement links TRBV4-2 to TRBJ2-1; 9 positions match TRBD2. Germline values: CDR1 LGHNA, CDR2 YNFKEQ. There are 15 residues in the CDR3. Germline trimming cut 0 bases from V and 6 bases from J; bases unmatched to any gene: 3. The CDR3 reads CASSQEATSGNEQFF. The CDR3 DNA follows: TGTGCCAGCAGCCAAGAAGCGACTAGCGGCAATGAGCAGTTCTTC.

J is TRBJ1-1 and V is TRBV7-3; 10 bases align to TRBD1. The CDR3 extends over 15 amino acids. The V segment lost 4 bases and the J segment 5 bases; nucleotides outside the gene matches: 7. Germline V lookup: CDR1 SGHTA, CDR2 FQGTGA. The CDR3 nucleotides are TGTGCCAGCAGCTCCCGACAGGGGGCAAGAACTGAAGCTTTCTTT. This encodes CASSSRQGARTEAFF.

This chain uses TRBV30 with TRBJ1-1, with a tentative D call TRBD1 (5 bases). Trimming stripped 4 bases from V and 0 bases from J, with 12 bases between. Germline loops: CDR1 GTSNPN, CDR2 SVGIG (reference sequence). The CDR3 sequence is 14 residues long. The CDR3 loop is CAWIGARMNTEAFF. The CDR3 DNA reads TGTGCCTGGATTGGGGCGCGGATGAACACTGAAGCTTTCTTT. Full variable domain (remainder filled in from reference TRBV30 and TRBJ1-1): SQTIHQWPATLVQPVGSPLSLECTVEGTSNPNLYWYRQAAGRGLQLLFYSVGIGQISSEVPQNLSASRPQDRQFILSSKKLLLSDSGFYLCAWIGARMNTEAFFGQGTRLTVV.

This chain joins TRBV6-4 and TRBJ1-4; D possibly corresponds to TRBD1 (6 bases). CDR1 and CDR2 from the germline V gene are MRHNA and SNTAGT. Trimming cost V 4 bases and J 8 bases, with 17 bases left between them. The CDR3 totals 15 residues. The CDR3 region is CASSVDGGRHEKLFF. CDR3 in DNA: TGTGCCAGCAGTGTCGACGGGGGGCGACACGAAAAACTGTTTTTT.

In nucleotides, the CDR3 is TGCGCCAGCAGGTTGTCGGGGGAGGCGCCTCCTAGCACAGATACGCAGTATTTT. Amino acids: CASRLSGEAPPSTDTQYF. V usage is TRBV5-1 and J usage is TRBJ2-3; a possible D gene is TRBD2 (6 bases). The germline CDR1 and CDR2 sequences are SGHRS and YFSETQ. V was shortened by 5 bases and J by 0 bases, with 22 bases between the two germline ends. The CDR3 has 18 residues.

The chain is built from TRBV2 and TRBJ1-2; maybe TRBD1 (5 bases). The CDR3 totals 12 residues. From germline, CDR1 is SNHLY and CDR2 FYNNEI. With 6 bases removed from V and 5 bases from J, the gap between germline ends came to 10 bases. DNA for the CDR3: TGTGCCAGCAGCCCGACAGAATATGGCTACACCTTC. Translation: CASSPTEYGYTF.

The chain is built from TRBV5-1 and TRBJ1-1, with unresolved D. Trimming pared 0 bases from V and 3 bases from J, leaving 9 bases between. Germline V CDR1 and CDR2: SGHRS, YFSETQ. The CDR3 contains 14 residues. As DNA, the CDR3 is TGCGCCAGCAGCTTGGGCGGAGCTGACACTGAAGCTTTCTTT. The encoded protein is CASSLGGADTEAFF.

The rearrangement links TRBV5-5 to TRBJ2-6, with D possibly matching TRBD2 (5 bases). Germline CDR1 is SGHKS and CDR2 is YYEKEE (reference sequence). This CDR3 has 15 amino acids. Trimming cost V 0 bases and J 4 bases, with 8 bases left between them. CDR3 DNA sequence: TGTGCCAGCAGCTTGGGCGGGTCGGGGGCCAACGTCCTGACTTTC. Amino acid sequence: CASSLGGSGANVLTF.

This chain connects TRBV19 to TRBJ1-2; tentatively, D is TRBD1 (5 bases). The germline gives CDR1 LNHDA, CDR2 SQIVND (reference sequence). CDR3 length: 14 amino acids. The V gene lost 5 bases and the J gene lost 0 bases, with 10 bases spanning the gap. DNA of the CDR3: TGTGCCAGTAGTTCTGGGACTTCTAACTATGGCTACACCTTC. Its protein is CASSSGTSNYGYTF.

This clone was detected a few times. This chain uses TRBV27 with TRBJ2-1, with a weak D call TRBD2 (6 bases). The germline gives CDR1 MNHEY, CDR2 SMNVEV (reference sequence). The CDR3 is 15 residues long. V shed 3 bases and J shed 4 bases, with 13 bases lying between them. The chain's CDR3 is CASSFRENGYNEQFF. As DNA, the CDR3 is TGTGCCAGCAGTTTCCGGGAGAACGGATACAATGAGCAGTTCTTC.

In its sample, this clone was seen a few times. The chain links TRBV19 to TRBJ1-2; D gene uncertain. The length of the CDR3 is 15 residues. From germline, CDR1 is LNHDA and CDR2 SQIVND (reference sequence). Trimming left V 6 bases short and J 3 bases short, with 17 bases between. This CDR3 is CASSQNTGGDYGYTF. DNA for the CDR3: TGTGCCAGTAGCCAAAATACGGGTGGAGACTATGGCTACACCTTC.

On this clone itself: A junction end diverges from the germline sequence, so it may reflect a read error. The V and J genes are TRBV5-1 and TRBJ1-6; 7 nucleotides match TRBD1. There are 15 residues in the CDR3. Per germline, CDR1 SGHRS and CDR2 YFSETQ. CDR3 protein: CASNLGSGGNSPLHF. The CDR3 coding sequence is TGCGCCAGCAACTTGGGGTCAGGGGGTAATTCACCCCTCCACTTT.

V gene TRBV9 combines with J gene TRBJ2-2; TRBD2 agrees at 14 bases. The trim removed 3 bases at V and 4 bases at J, leaving 2 bases unmatched. Germline loops: CDR1 SGDLS, CDR2 YYNGEE. The CDR3 extends over 16 amino acids. The CDR3 here is CASSGTSGRPTGELFF. The CDR3 DNA reads as TGTGCCAGCAGCGGGACTAGCGGGAGGCCCACCGGGGAGCTGTTTTTT.

The V and J genes are TRBV2 and TRBJ1-6, with 7 bases lining up with TRBD1. The CDR3 extends over 15 amino acids. Germline CDR1 reads SNHLY; CDR2 reads FYNNEI. After removal of 7 bases from V and 6 bases from J, the junction contained 9 bases not matched to a gene. CDR3 region: CASKTRTGGNSPLHF. The CDR3 DNA reads TGTGCCAGCAAGACAAGGACAGGCGGTAATTCACCCCTCCACTTT.

The chain has TRBV5-6 and TRBJ2-7; possible D gene TRBD2, 5 bases. Germline loops: CDR1 SGHDT, CDR2 YYEEEE. The CDR3 contains 14 residues. The germline V and J ends were trimmed by 4 bases and 2 bases, with 13 bases remaining between them. CDR3 nucleotides: TGTGCCAGCAGCCCTGGGAGCGGTCCCTACGAGCAGTACTTC. It yields the protein CASSPGSGPYEQYF.

This sequence joins TRBV28 and TRBJ2-1; TRBD1 might be the D (7 bases). CDR1 is MDHEN and CDR2 is SYDVKM in the germline V gene. Trimming shortened V by 7 bases and J by 9 bases, and 19 bases separated the two germline ends. The CDR3 covers 14 residues. The CDR3 protein is CASKLPPQGGEQFF. The DNA of the CDR3 is TGTGCCAGCAAACTTCCCCCTCAGGGGGGTGAGCAGTTCTTC.

CDR3 amino acids: CASSLDQGTNTEAFF. The CDR3 coding sequence is TGTGCCAGCAGCTTAGATCAGGGCACGAACACTGAAGCTTTCTTT. The gene calls are TRBV11-2 and TRBJ1-1; weak D call: TRBD1 (5 bases). V gave up 0 bases and J gave up 1 base, with 9 bases separating them. This CDR3 contains 15 residues. Germline V lookup: CDR1 SGHAT, CDR2 FQNNGV.

The chain uses TRBV7-9 and TRBJ2-1; D perhaps matches TRBD2 (6 bases). This CDR3 is 16 amino acids long. The V end was cut by 6 bases, the J end by 7 bases, with 22 bases between. Germline V lookup: CDR1 SEHNR, CDR2 FQNEAQ (reference sequence). This CDR3 is CASSFVGARGRNEQFF. The CDR3 coding sequence is TGTGCCAGCAGTTTTGTAGGGGCCCGGGGGAGGAATGAGCAGTTCTTC.

This sequence joins TRBV28 and TRBJ2-5, with 7 bases lining up with TRBD2. The CDR3 is 16 amino acids. CDR1 is MDHEN and CDR2 is SYDVKM in the germline V gene. V was pared by 2 bases and J by 1 base, with 7 bases of the junction left unmatched. The CDR3 region has the DNA TGTGCCAGCAGTTTACCTAGCGGAGGAGTCCAAGAGACCCAGTACTTC. It is translated as CASSLPSGGVQETQYF.

The J gene is TRBJ2-5, the V gene TRBV19; 9 bases agree with TRBD2. There are 15 residues in the CDR3. With 5 bases clipped from V and 4 bases from J, the junction kept 8 bases outside the gene matches. Germline CDR1 reads LNHDA; CDR2 reads SQIVND (reference sequence). For the CDR3, the DNA is TGTGCCAGTAGTTTGGGCGGGGGGGCCGGAGAGACCCAGTACTTC. This translates into CASSLGGGAGETQYF.

The rearrangement joins TRBV11-3 to TRBJ2-1, with a weak D call TRBD2 (6 bases). V was shortened by 4 bases and J by 5 bases, with 9 bases between the two germline ends. This CDR3 region has 13 residues. The germline V gene encodes CDR1 SGHNT and CDR2 YENEEA. For the CDR3, the DNA is TGTGCCAGCAGCTCGGGACTCCACAATGAGCAGTTCTTC. It specifies CASSSGLHNEQFF.